This TCR beta chain was found in a study of cytomegalovirus exposure and HLA in healthy donors. Clones were read by immunoSEQ multiplex PCR, and TCRdb kept only the in-frame ones, dropping some. The sample gives roughly 130,000 clones, 85% to 90% of which show up once; approximately 1.5% is in the top ten. Regarding this clone: Its antigen is undetermined.

The approximately 130-subject validation cohort, separate from the roughly 700-subject first cohort, included the donors. Germline loops: CDR1 SGHDN, CDR2 FVKESK. Trimming took 5 bases from V and 4 from J, leaving 17 bases between them. This CDR3 is built from 15 residues. Study conclusions and caveats: The study flagged some 170 TCR beta chains as cytomegalovirus-associated.

Input material: PBMCs. This TCR derives from a man in his thirties or forties in good health and CMV-seronegative. The chain recombines TRBV14 with TRBJ1-1, with D maybe TRBD1 (5 bases). The CDR3 DNA sequence: TGTGCCAGCAGCTCCTTCGGGGGAGGTTTCACTGAAGCTTTCTTT. It yields the protein CASSSFGGGFTEAFF.